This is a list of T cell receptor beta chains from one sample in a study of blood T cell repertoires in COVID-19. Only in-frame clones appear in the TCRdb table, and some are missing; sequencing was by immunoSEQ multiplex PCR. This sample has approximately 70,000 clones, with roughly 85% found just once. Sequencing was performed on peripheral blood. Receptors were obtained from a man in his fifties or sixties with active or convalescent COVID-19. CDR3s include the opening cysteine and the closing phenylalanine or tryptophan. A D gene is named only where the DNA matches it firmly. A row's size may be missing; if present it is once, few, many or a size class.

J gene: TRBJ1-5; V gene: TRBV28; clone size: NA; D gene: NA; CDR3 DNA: TGTGCCAGCAGACAGGAAAGGCCCCAGCATTTT; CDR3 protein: CASRQERPQHF
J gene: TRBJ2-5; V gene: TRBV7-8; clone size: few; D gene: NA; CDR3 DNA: TGTGCCAGCAGCTTACAAGGAGGACGCAATCAAGAGACCCAGTACTTC; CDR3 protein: CASSLQGGRNQETQYF
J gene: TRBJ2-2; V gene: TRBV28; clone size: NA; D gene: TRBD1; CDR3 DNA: TGTGCCAGCAGTTTCCACAGGGGGGACACCGGGGAGCTGTTTTTT; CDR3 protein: CASSFHRGDTGELFF
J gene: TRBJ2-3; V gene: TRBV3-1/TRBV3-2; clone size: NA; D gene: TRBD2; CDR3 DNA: TGTGCCAGCAGCCGCCGACTAGCGGACACAGATACGCAGTATTTT; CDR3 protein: CASSRRLADTDTQYF
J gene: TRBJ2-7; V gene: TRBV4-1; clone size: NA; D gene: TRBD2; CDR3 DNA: TGCGCCAGCAGCCAAGATGAAGCACTAGCGTTCGTCAGGACCTACGAGCAGTACTTC; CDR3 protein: CASSQDEALAFVRTYEQYF
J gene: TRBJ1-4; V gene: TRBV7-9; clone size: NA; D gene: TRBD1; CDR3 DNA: TGTGCCAGCAGCCTCGGACAGGGAGGAGAAAAACTGTTTTTT; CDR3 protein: CASSLGQGGEKLFF
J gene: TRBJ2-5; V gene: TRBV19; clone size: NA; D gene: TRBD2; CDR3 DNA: TGTGCCAGTAGTATCGGGGGGACCCAGGGAGAGACCCAGTACTTC; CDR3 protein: CASSIGGTQGETQYF
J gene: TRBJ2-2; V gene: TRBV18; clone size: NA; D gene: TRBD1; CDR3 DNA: TGTGCCAGCTCAAAAGGACAGGGGCAGAACACCGGGGAGCTGTTTTTT; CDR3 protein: CASSKGQGQNTGELFF
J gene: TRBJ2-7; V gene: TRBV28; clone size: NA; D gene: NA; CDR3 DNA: TGTGCCAGCAGTTTACGTCCAGGCTACTACGAGCAGTACTTC; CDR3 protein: CASSLRPGYYEQYF
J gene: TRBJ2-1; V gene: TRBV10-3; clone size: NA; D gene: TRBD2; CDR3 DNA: TGTGCCATCAAGACTAGCGGGGGCCCCAGCTCCTACAATGAGCAGTTCTTC; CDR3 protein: CAIKTSGGPSSYNEQFF
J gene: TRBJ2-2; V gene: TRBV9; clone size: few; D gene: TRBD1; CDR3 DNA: TGTGCCAGCAGCGTAGAGACAGGGGGCACCGGGGAGCTGTTTTTT; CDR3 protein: CASSVETGGTGELFF
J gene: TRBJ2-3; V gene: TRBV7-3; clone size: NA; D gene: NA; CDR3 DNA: TGTGCCAGCAGCTCGCCACTAGGAGATACGCAGTATTTT; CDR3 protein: CASSSPLGDTQYF
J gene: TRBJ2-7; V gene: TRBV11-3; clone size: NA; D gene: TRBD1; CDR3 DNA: TGTGCCAGCAGCTTCGGGACAGGGTTAGCCTACGAGCAGTACTTC; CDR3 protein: CASSFGTGLAYEQYF
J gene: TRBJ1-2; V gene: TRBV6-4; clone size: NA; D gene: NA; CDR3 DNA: TGTGCCAGCAGTGAGCCGGGGATCGGCTACACCTTC; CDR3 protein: CASSEPGIGYTF
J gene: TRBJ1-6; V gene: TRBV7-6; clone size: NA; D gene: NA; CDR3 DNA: TGTGCCAGCAGCTTAACAGCTAATTCACCCCTCCACTTT; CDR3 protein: CASSLTANSPLHF
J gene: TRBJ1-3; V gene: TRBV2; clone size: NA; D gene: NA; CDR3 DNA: TGTGCCAGCAGCCCCCTGGGGGGTCTTTCGGGAAACACCATATATTTT; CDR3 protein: CASSPLGGLSGNTIYF
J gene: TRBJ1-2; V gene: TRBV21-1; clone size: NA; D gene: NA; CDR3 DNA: TGTGCCAGCAGCACTACACGCATTGCCGGGACAGGTTTCCCCCGGGGCTATGGCTACACCTTC; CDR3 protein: CASSTTRIAGTGFPRGYGYTF
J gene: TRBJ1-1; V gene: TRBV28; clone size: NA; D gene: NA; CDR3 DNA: TGTGCCAGCCATCGGGGAGGGGGAGCCACTGAAGCTTTCTTT; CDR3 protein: CASHRGGGATEAFF
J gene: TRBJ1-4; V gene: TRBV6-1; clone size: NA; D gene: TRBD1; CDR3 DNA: TGTGCCAGCAGTGACGAGGGGGCCAGTGAAAAACTGTTTTTT; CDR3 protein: CASSDEGASEKLFF
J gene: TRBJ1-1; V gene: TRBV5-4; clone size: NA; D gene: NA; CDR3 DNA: TGTGCCAGCAGCTCCGGCAAAACGGAGCGGGCAGCTGAAGCTTTCTTT; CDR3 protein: CASSSGKTERAAEAFF
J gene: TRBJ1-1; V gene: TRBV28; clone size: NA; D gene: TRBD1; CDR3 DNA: TGTGCCGGGGGACAGGGAAGCACTGAAGCTTTCTTT; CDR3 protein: CAGGQGSTEAFF
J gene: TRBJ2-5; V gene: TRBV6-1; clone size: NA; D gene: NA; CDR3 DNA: TGTGCCAGCAGTGAAGCTGGGGGGTCGACCCAGTACTTC; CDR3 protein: CASSEAGGSTQYF
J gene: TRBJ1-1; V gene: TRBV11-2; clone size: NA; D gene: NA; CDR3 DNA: TGTGCCAGCAGCTTAGACATCATCACTGAAGCTTTCTTT; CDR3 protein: CASSLDIITEAFF
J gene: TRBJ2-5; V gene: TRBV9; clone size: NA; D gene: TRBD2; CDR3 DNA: TGTGCCAGCAGCGCGACTAGCGGGGGAAAAGAGACCCAGTACTTC; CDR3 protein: CASSATSGGKETQYF
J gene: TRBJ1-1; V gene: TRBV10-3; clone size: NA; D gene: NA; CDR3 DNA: TGTGCCATCAGTGAGTCGTACGAGGAAGCTTTCTTT; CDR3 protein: CAISESYEEAFF
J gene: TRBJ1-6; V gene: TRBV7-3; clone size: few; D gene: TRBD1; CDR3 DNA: TGTGCCAGCAGCTTAGGACAGGCGCCTTCATCACCCCTCCACTTT; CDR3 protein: CASSLGQAPSSPLHF
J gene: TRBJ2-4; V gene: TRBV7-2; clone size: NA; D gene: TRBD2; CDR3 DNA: TGTGCCAGTGGACTAGCGGGGACAAACATTCAGTACTTC; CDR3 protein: CASGLAGTNIQYF
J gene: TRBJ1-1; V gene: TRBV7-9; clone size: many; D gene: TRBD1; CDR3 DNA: TGTGCCAGCACCACCGGTAAGGGGGCAGGGGACACTGAAGCTTTCTTT; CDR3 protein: CASTTGKGAGDTEAFF
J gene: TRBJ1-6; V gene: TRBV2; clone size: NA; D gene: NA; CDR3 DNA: TGTGCCAGCAGAGAGGTTAGCTCCTATAATTCACCCCTCCACTTT; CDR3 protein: CASREVSSYNSPLHF
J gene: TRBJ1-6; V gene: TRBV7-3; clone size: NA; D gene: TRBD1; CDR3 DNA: TGTGCCAGCAGCCGTTCGGGACAGGGACAATCACCCCTCCACTTT; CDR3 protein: CASSRSGQGQSPLHF
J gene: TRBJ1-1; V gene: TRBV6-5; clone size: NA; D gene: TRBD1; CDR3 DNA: TGTGCCAGCAGTTACTCCGGAGGGGGCCGCGGAGCTTTCTTT; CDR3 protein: CASSYSGGGRGAFF
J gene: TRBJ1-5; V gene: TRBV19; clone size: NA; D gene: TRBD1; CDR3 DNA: TGTGCCAGTGAAGGCAGGGGGGCGCAGCCCCAGCATTTT; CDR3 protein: CASEGRGAQPQHF
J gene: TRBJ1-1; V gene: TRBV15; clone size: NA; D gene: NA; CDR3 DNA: TGTGCCACCAGCGGTCTTAGCGGCAACACTGAAGCTTTCTTT; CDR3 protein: CATSGLSGNTEAFF
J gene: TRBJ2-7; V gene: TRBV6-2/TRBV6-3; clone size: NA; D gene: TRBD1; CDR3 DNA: TGTGCCAGCAGTCCGGACAGGGTCTCCTACGAGCAGTACTTC; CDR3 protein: CASSPDRVSYEQYF
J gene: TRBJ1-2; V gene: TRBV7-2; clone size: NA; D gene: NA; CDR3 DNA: TGTGCCAGCAGCTTATTGCGGGCGTCAGGGGAGTATGGCTACACCTTC; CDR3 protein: CASSLLRASGEYGYTF
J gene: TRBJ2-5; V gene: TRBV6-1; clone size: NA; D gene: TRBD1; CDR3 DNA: TGTGCCAGCAGTGTCCGGGACAGGGGCCTCCAAGAGACCCAGTACTTC; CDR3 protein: CASSVRDRGLQETQYF
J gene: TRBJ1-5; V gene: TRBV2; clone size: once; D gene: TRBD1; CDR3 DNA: TGTGCCAGCAAACAGGGGCTCAATCAGCCCCAGCATTTT; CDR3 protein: CASKQGLNQPQHF
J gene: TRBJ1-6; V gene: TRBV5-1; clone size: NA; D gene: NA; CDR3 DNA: TGCGCCAGCAGCGGGGGGGTGTCCACCGGGACCAACTCACCCCTCCACTTT; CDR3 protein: CASSGGVSTGTNSPLHF
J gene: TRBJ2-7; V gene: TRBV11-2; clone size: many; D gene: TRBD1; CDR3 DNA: TGTGCCAGCAGGGCCGGACAGGGGGTCTACGAGCAGTACTTC; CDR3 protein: CASRAGQGVYEQYF
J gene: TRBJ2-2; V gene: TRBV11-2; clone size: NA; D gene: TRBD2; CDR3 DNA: TGTGCCAGCAGCTTAGCTGTAGCGGGGGGAAGCACCGGGGAGCTGTTTTTT; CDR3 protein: CASSLAVAGGSTGELFF
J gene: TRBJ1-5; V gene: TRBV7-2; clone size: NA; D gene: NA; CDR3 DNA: TGTGCCAGCAGCTTAGCGCTAGGTAGCAATCAGCCCCAGCATTTT; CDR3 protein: CASSLALGSNQPQHF
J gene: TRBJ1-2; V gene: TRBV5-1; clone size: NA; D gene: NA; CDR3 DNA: TGCGCCAGCAGTTCCGGGTTCGACTATGGCTACACCTTC; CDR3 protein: CASSSGFDYGYTF
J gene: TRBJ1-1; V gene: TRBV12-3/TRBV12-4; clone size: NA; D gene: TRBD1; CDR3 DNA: TGTGCCAGCAGTTTAATAGACAGGGCTGAAGCTTTCTTT; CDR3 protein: CASSLIDRAEAFF
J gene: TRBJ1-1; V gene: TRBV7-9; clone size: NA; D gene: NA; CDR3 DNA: TGTGCCAGCAGCCCCGGCACTGAAGCTTTCTTT; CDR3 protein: CASSPGTEAFF
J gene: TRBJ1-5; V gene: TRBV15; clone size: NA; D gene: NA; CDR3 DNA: TGTGCCACCAGCAGATCCAAGGGGGTGAATCAGCCCCAGCATTTT; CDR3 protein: CATSRSKGVNQPQHF
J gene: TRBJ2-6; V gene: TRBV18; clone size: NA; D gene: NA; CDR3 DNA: TGTGCCAGCTCACCCACGAGCACTGGGGCCAACGTCCTGACTTTC; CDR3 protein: CASSPTSTGANVLTF
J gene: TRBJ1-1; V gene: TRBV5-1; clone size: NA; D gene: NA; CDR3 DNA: TGCGCCAGCAGCTTGAGTAGGGGTGACGGACCCACATTT; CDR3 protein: CASSLSRGDGPTF
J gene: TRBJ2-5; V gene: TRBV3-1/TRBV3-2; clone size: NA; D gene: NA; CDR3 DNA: TGTGCCAGCAGCCATGCCACAGGGATTAAAGAGACCCAGTACTTC; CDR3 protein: CASSHATGIKETQYF